This T cell receptor beta chain was identified in a study of shared clonotypes between healthy human individuals. Study summary: Per-donor plates numbered three CD4 naive, three CD4 memory, two CD8 naive and one CD8 memory.

Germline CDR1 is SGHDN and CDR2 is FVKESK. The trim removed 4 bases at V and 2 bases at J, leaving 14 bases unmatched. This CDR3 has 18 residues. Positively selected for CCR7, the CD45RO-negative cells used as naive CD8 cells excluded terminally differentiated effector memory CD45RA+ cells. Donors were healthy HIV-negative adults without recently reported acute infections or vaccinations. Original processing methods: There were no quality scores in the junction-only immunoSEQ sequences, so filtering differed. This table comes from immunoSEQ multiplex PCR, and its TCRdb copy is limited to in-frame clones, with some not included. From that table come the V and J calls and clone size; the DNA was used to work out D and trimming. This table holds millions of clones, just over 90% found once. Findings and limits, study-wide: The donor pool, a small one, limited the genetic and exposure-history diversity represented.

Concerning this clone itself: The antigen remains undetermined.

Material: naive CD8+ T cells from PBMCs. This chain joins TRBV14 and TRBJ1-3, with TRBD1 matching over 7 bases. The receptor was derived from a young man in good health. Some clones in this sample may be carry-over from other donors' samples. The CDR3 loop reads CASSLETGTSMTGNTIYF. DNA for the CDR3: TGTGCCAGCAGCCTAGAGACAGGGACGTCAATGACTGGAAACACCATATATTTT.